This T cell receptor beta chain was profiled in a study of regulatory T cells in long-lasting Graves disease. This clonotype has more than one count but fewer than ten. Researchers made TCR beta libraries by using iRepertoire HTBI primers and running Arm-PCR on CDR3 regions. TCRdb re-called the multiplex PCR reads with MiXCR, one entry per CDR3 protein. The data contain about 560,000 distinct CDR3 sequences, around 15% of them singletons. The junction had 9 bases not matched to a gene; V was cut back by 7 bases and J by 4 bases. CDR1 is DFQATT and CDR2 is SNEGSKA in the germline V gene (reference sequence). The CDR3 has 14 amino acids. The time point here: newly diagnosed GD, antithyroid drugs for less than 3 months. PBMCs were the source of the RNA used for TCR sequencing. The sample also formed part of further work on T cells in Graves' hyperthyroidism and ophthalmopathy. That paper states: When the TCR CDR3 underwent first-round RT-PCR, the HTBI primer set was used. Most thyroid clonotypes that were expanded above 0.001 also turned up in blood.

This rearrangement joins TRBV20-1 to TRBJ1-5, with TRBD1 matching over 8 bases. Sequenced material: peripheral blood mononuclear cells (PBMCs), taken at new diagnosis, from a patient treated with antithyroid drugs. This receptor was obtained from a man younger than 30 with Graves disease. In DNA form, the CDR3 reads TGCAGTGTTCCGACAGGGGCGCCTAATCAGCCCCAGCATTTT. It yields the protein CSVPTGAPNQPQHF.